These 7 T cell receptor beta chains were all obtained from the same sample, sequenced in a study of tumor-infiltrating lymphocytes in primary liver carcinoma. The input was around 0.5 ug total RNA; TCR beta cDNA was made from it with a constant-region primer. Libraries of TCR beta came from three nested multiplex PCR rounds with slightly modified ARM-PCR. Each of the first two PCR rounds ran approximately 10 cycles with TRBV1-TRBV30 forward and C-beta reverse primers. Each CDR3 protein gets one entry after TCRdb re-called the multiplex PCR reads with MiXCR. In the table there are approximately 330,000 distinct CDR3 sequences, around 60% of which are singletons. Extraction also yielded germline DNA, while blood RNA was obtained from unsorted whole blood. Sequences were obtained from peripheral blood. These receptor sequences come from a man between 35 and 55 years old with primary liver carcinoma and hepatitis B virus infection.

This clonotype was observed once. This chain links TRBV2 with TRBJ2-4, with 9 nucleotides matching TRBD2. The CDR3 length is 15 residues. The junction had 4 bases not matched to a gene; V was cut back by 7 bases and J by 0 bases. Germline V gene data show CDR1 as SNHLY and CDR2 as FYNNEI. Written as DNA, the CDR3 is TGTGCCAGCACTGGCGGGAGGGTAGCCAAAAACATTCAGTACTTC. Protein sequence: CASTGGRVAKNIQYF.

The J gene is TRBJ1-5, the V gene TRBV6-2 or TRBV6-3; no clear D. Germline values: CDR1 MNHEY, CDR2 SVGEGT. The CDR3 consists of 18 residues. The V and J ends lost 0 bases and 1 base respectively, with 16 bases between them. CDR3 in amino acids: CASSYSLNLVGSNQPQHF. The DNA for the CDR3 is TGTGCCAGCAGTTACTCCCTTAATTTGGTGGGCAGCAATCAGCCCCAGCATTTT.

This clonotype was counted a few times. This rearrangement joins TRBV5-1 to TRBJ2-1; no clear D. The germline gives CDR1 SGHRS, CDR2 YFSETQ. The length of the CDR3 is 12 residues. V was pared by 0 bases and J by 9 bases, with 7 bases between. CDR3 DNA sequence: TGCGCCAGCAGCTTGGATTGGAGTGAGCAGTTCTTC. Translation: CASSLDWSEQFF.

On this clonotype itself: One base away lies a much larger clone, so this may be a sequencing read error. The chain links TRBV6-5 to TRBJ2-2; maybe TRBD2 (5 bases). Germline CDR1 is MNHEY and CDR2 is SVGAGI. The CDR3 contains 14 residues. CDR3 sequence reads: CASSADWNTGELLF. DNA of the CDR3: TGTGCCAGCAGTGCAGACTGGAACACCGGGGAGCTGCTTTTT.

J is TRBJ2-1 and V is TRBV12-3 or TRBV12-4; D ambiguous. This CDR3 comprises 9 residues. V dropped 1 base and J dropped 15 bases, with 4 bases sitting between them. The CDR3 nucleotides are TGTGCCAGCAGTTTAGTGGTGTTCTTC. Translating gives CASSLVVFF.

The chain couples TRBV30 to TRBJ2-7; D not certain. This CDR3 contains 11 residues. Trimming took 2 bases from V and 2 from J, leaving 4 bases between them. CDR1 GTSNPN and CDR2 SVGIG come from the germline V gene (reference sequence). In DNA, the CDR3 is TGTGCCTGGAGTTCGCCCTACGAGCAGTACTTC. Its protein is CAWSSPYEQYF.

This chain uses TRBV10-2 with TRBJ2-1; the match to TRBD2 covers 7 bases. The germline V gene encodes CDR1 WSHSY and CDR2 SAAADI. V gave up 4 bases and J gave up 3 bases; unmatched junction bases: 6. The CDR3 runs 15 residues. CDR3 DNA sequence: TGCGCCAGCAGTGGGGGGGGGTCTAGCTACAATGAGCAGTTCTTC. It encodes CASSGGGSSYNEQFF.